This entry features one TCR beta chain sequence. V was trimmed by 5 bases and J by 2 bases, leaving 12 bases between them. Per the germline V gene, CDR1 is LGHNA and CDR2 is YNFKEQ. The CDR3 runs 14 residues. This sample is part of a study of blood T cell repertoires in COVID-19. Study-wide background: Spain, Italy and the United States supplied samples that represented acute and convalescent COVID-19. PBMCs, B-cell-depleted T cells, or T cells provided the cDNA or gDNA that made up the material.

Original analysis: Reference gene primer amplification gave nucleated cell count estimates. Libraries were prepared by immunoSEQ multiplex PCR; TCRdb keeps only in-frame clonotypes and omits some of them. V and J calls and clone size are as listed in that table; D and trimming were resolved from the DNA. The table has about 12,000 clones, more than 65% seen once. The source of this sequence is an elderly man with acute or convalescent COVID-19. The J gene is TRBJ1-1, the V gene TRBV4-2; D may be TRBD1 (5 bases). The specimen was peripheral blood. CDR3 nucleotides: TGTGCCAGCAGCTCCTCCAGGGTCAACACTGAAGCTTTCTTT. This encodes CASSSSRVNTEAFF.